Shown below are 3 T cell receptor beta chains from a single sample sequenced in a study of T cell repertoires in cytomegalovirus infection. TCRdb re-called the reads with MiXCR, one entry per CDR3 protein. In the table there are more than 200,000 distinct CDR3 sequences, roughly 9% of which are singletons. Sequences were obtained from PBMCs. The receptors stem from a human donor in good health (CMV status not recorded). Some clones in this sample may be carry-over from other donors' samples.

This clonotype was counted many times. The rearrangement links TRBV6-6 to TRBJ2-5; 11 positions agree with TRBD2. This CDR3 has 18 residues. The J segment lost 0 bases and the V segment lost 5 bases, leaving 11 bases of the junction unmatched. The germline V gene has CDR1 MNHNY and CDR2 SVGAGI (reference sequence). The CDR3 DNA sequence: TGTGCCAGCAGTCCTTCCGTGGGACTAGCGGCGCACCAAGAGACCCAGTACTTC. Translation: CASSPSVGLAAHQETQYF.

The sample holds many counts of this clonotype. The chain joins TRBV30 to TRBJ1-1; perhaps TRBD1 as D (5 bases). This CDR3 has 13 residues. In germline, CDR1 is GTSNPN, CDR2 SVGIG (reference sequence). The ends were cut back, 5 bases at V and 0 bases at J, with 10 bases in the middle. CDR3 nucleotide sequence: TGTGCCTGGGAGGGGCTGATGAACACTGAAGCTTTCTTT. As protein: CAWEGLMNTEAFF.

V usage is TRBV13 and J usage is TRBJ1-6; TRBD1 might be the D (5 bases). V gave up 5 bases and J gave up 5 bases, with 16 bases separating them. The CDR3 loop spans 16 amino acids. Germline-derived CDR1 and CDR2 are PRHDT and FYEKMQ (reference sequence). CDR3 residues: CASSRGHRRDNSPLHF. For the CDR3, the DNA is TGTGCCAGCAGCCGAGGACATCGGCGAGATAATTCACCCCTCCACTTT.